What follows is one TCR beta chain and its context. Its target is unknown. This entry belongs to a study of OX40 agonist ivuxolimab in advanced cancers. Overall study findings and caveats: Relative to CD4+, CD8+ T cells held more expanded clones on average.

The assay was immunoSEQ multiplex PCR, and TCRdb's table has in-frame clones only and misses some. The table includes roughly 72,000 clones, 94% detected once. CDR3 length equals 17 residues. The germline gives CDR1 SGHTA, CDR2 FQGTGA. V dropped 0 bases and J dropped 5; count of bases not matched to a gene: 6. Systemic immunosuppression or autoimmune disease history was grounds to exclude patients. This chain links TRBV7-3 with TRBJ2-6; 8 nucleotides agree with TRBD1. The sequences come from CD4+ or CD8+ T cells sorted from blood, collected in a trial of the OX40 agonist ivuxolimab. The TCR originated in an adult with an advanced solid tumor such as melanoma, head and neck, liver or kidney cancer. The CDR3 DNA follows: TGTGCCAGCAGCTTAACGCTTGGACAGGGCTGGGCCAACGTCCTGACTTTC. Its protein is CASSLTLGQGWANVLTF.